The 25 T cell receptor beta chains below all came from one sample that was sequenced in a study of memory CD4+ T cells and cytomegalovirus serostatus. Here immunoSEQ multiplex PCR was the method, and the copy in TCRdb shows in-frame clones only, minus some. The sample consists of 40,000 to 55,000 clones, roughly 78% of them appearing once. The sort gate was single viable CD3+CD4+CD8-CD45RO+ cells for memory CD4+ T cells. The sample taken for sequencing was memory CD4+ T cells from blood. The receptors here all came from an adult in good health and CMV-seronegative.

The chain has TRBV11-3 and TRBJ2-3; 7 nucleotides line up with TRBD1. The V and J ends lost 4 bases and 0 bases, in that order; junction bases with no gene match: 4. The CDR3 sequence is 15 residues long. From germline, CDR1 is SGHNT and CDR2 YENEEA. CDR3 protein: CASSSDRVSTDTQYF. In DNA, the CDR3 is TGTGCCAGCAGCTCCGACAGGGTTAGCACAGATACGCAGTATTTT.

CDR3 bases: TGTGCCAGCAGCTTAGCAAGGGGGCAGGGCACAGATACGCAGTATTTT. Its protein product is CASSLARGQGTDTQYF. V gene TRBV7-3 combines with J gene TRBJ2-3, with 7 nucleotides matching TRBD1. Germline lookup yields CDR1 SGHTA and CDR2 FQGTGA. The CDR3 runs to 16 residues. V shed 2 bases and J 1 base; nucleotides not matched to a gene: 6.

In DNA form, the CDR3 reads TGTGCCTGGGACAGAGGGGGTAACTATGGCTACACCTTC. Its translation is CAWDRGGNYGYTF. The chain uses TRBV30 and TRBJ1-2; the D gene is possibly TRBD1 (6 bases). V lost 5 bases to trimming and J lost 1 base, with 11 bases between them. This CDR3 has 13 residues. Germline V gives CDR1 GTSNPN, CDR2 SVGIG (reference sequence). The variable domain in full, completed from reference TRBV30 and TRBJ1-2, reads SQTIHQWPATLVQPVGSPLSLECTVEGTSNPNLYWYRQAAGRGLQLLFYSVGIGQISSEVPQNLSASRPQDRQFILSSKKLLLSDSGFYLCAWDRGGNYGYTFGSGTRLTVV.

The chain recombines TRBV7-2 with TRBJ1-5; D unclear. Germline CDR1 and CDR2: SGHTA and FQGNSA. V was clipped by 1 base and J by 6 bases, with 19 bases between them. CDR3 length: 17 residues. This CDR3 is CASSLGWTSGRFQPQHF. The DNA of the CDR3 is TGTGCCAGCAGCTTAGGTTGGACCTCCGGGCGGTTTCAGCCCCAGCATTTT.

V is TRBV10-3 and J is TRBJ2-7; 10 nucleotides align to TRBD2. This CDR3 contains 15 residues. Per germline, CDR1 ENHRY and CDR2 SYGVKD. V dropped 8 bases and J dropped 5; count of bases not matched to a gene: 12. The CDR3 DNA follows: TGTGCCATCGGGCCCAATAGCGGGAGGAACAACGAGCAGTACTTC. It encodes CAIGPNSGRNNEQYF.

This clone appeared once. The chain couples TRBV14 to TRBJ1-2, with 7 bases that match TRBD1. Germline trimming cut 2 bases from V and 8 bases from J; bases unmatched to any gene: 5. Looked up from germline, CDR1 is SGHDN and CDR2 is FVKESK. This CDR3 is 13 amino acids long. DNA of the CDR3: TGTGCCAGCAGCCAAACCGGGACAGCCGGCTACACCTTC. Protein sequence: CASSQTGTAGYTF.

V is TRBV6-5 and J is TRBJ1-2; D call uncertain. V was cut by 0 bases and J by 4 bases, with 6 bases left in between. The CDR3 loop spans 13 amino acids. The germline CDR1 and CDR2 sequences are MNHEY and SVGAGI. The CDR3 sequence: CASSYSNGYGYTF. CDR3 nucleotides: TGTGCCAGCAGTTACTCGAACGGCTATGGCTACACCTTC.

V is TRBV5-4 and J is TRBJ2-7, with 10 bases that match TRBD2. The CDR3 loop spans 16 amino acids. V was clipped by 2 bases and J by 0 bases; unmatched bases: 5. The germline CDR1 and CDR2 sequences are SGHNT and YYREEE (reference sequence). CDR3 amino acids: CASSLGLAESSYEQYF. CDR3 DNA sequence: TGTGCCAGCAGCTTAGGACTAGCGGAAAGCTCCTACGAGCAGTACTTC.

The CDR3, as DNA: TGTGCCAGCAGCGTAGCCCCTACTGGCAATGAAAAACTGTTTTTT. Its translation is CASSVAPTGNEKLFF. The chain recombines TRBV9 with TRBJ1-4; D is undetermined. The CDR3 covers 15 residues. Germline V CDR1 and CDR2: SGDLS, YYNGEE. The V gene lost 0 bases and the J gene lost 5 bases, with 11 bases spanning the gap.

V is TRBV5-1 and J is TRBJ2-3; weak D call: TRBD2 (5 bases). CDR3 size: 14 residues. Germline V gene sequence: CDR1 SGHRS, CDR2 YFSETQ. Trimming pared 0 bases from V and 6 bases from J, leaving 11 bases between. CDR3 loop: CASSLAAGVDTQYF. CDR3 nucleotide sequence: TGCGCCAGCAGCTTGGCCGCCGGGGTGGATACGCAGTATTTT.

Here the CDR3 reads CASRVRNEQFF. The CDR3 DNA follows: TGTGCCAGCAGGGTACGGAATGAGCAGTTCTTC. This rearrangement joins TRBV25-1 to TRBJ2-1, with D unclear. Germline V gene data show CDR1 as MGHDK and CDR2 as SYGVNS. This CDR3 has 11 residues. V was clipped by 6 bases and J by 7 bases, with 7 bases between them.

The chain couples TRBV4-2 to TRBJ2-3; TRBD2 is a possible D gene (5 bases). The germline gives CDR1 LGHNA, CDR2 YNFKEQ. V dropped 1 base and J dropped 3 bases, with 8 bases sitting between them. The CDR3 has 14 residues. The CDR3 region is CASSQATRTDTQYF. CDR3 bases: TGTGCCAGCAGCCAAGCTACTAGGACAGATACGCAGTATTTT.

The chain uses TRBV28 and TRBJ2-7; TRBD2 matches 10 bases. Germline lookup yields CDR1 MDHEN and CDR2 SYDVKM. The CDR3 covers 15 residues. J gave up 2 bases and V 5 bases, and 6 bases lay outside the gene matches. CDR3 in amino acids: CASSPSLAGAYEQYF. The CDR3 region has the DNA TGTGCCAGCAGTCCCAGTCTAGCGGGAGCCTACGAGCAGTACTTC.

The rearrangement links TRBV29-1 to TRBJ2-7; D is undetermined. Per the germline V gene, CDR1 is SQVTM and CDR2 is ANQGSEA. The CDR3 length is 14 residues. V was clipped by 3 bases and J by 4 bases, with 16 bases between them. This CDR3 reads CSVELASGSYEQYF. The CDR3 nucleotides are TGCAGCGTTGAGCTTGCTTCAGGCAGTTACGAGCAGTACTTC.

V and J are TRBV10-1 and TRBJ2-4; D call uncertain. V was trimmed by 0 bases and J by 16 bases, leaving 16 bases between them. Per the germline V gene, CDR1 is WNHNN and CDR2 is SYGVQD (reference sequence). This CDR3 is 13 amino acids long. In nucleotides, the CDR3 is TGCGCCAGCAGTGAGTCGACGTGGGCTAAGGCCTACTTC. Translated: CASSESTWAKAYF.

The J gene is TRBJ2-7, the V gene TRBV28; D is possibly TRBD1 (6 bases). The V end lost 3 bases, the J end lost 0 bases, and 15 bases lay between the germline ends. This CDR3 has 16 amino acids. Germline-derived CDR1 and CDR2 are MDHEN and SYDVKM. The CDR3 DNA sequence: TGTGCCAGCAGTTTCCCGCTACAGGGAAGCTCCTACGAGCAGTACTTC. It yields the protein CASSFPLQGSSYEQYF.

The V and J genes are TRBV13 and TRBJ1-3; maybe TRBD1 (5 bases). Trimming stripped 4 bases from V and 1 base from J, with 11 bases between. The CDR3 consists of 15 residues. In germline, CDR1 is PRHDT, CDR2 FYEKMQ (reference sequence). The CDR3 is CASSSRDFSGNTIYF. CDR3 nucleotide sequence: TGTGCCAGCAGCTCGAGGGACTTTTCTGGAAACACCATATATTTT.

The chain couples TRBV7-2 to TRBJ2-1; 8 bases match TRBD2. The ends lost 3 bases at V and 6 bases at J; junction bases unmatched: 4. CDR1 and CDR2 from the germline V gene are SGHTA and FQGNSA. The CDR3 is 14 residues long. CDR3 region: CASSLSGRANEQFF. Here the CDR3 DNA reads TGTGCCAGCAGCTTGAGCGGGAGAGCCAATGAGCAGTTCTTC.

This chain connects TRBV5-5 to TRBJ2-1, with unresolved D. Trimming pared 4 bases from V and 0 bases from J, leaving 5 bases between. The CDR3 has 13 residues. Germline values: CDR1 SGHKS, CDR2 YYEKEE (reference sequence). The CDR3 nucleotides read TGTGCCAGCAGCCCGAGCTCCTACAATGAGCAGTTCTTC. It yields the protein CASSPSSYNEQFF.

The chain links TRBV5-4 to TRBJ2-7, with TRBD2 identical over 11 bases. This CDR3 has 14 amino acids. In germline, CDR1 is SGHNT, CDR2 YYREEE (reference sequence). J lost 5 bases, V lost 4 bases, and 5 bases had no gene match. The CDR3: CASSVTSGSHEQYF. CDR3 sequence (DNA): TGTGCCAGCAGCGTAACTAGCGGGAGCCACGAGCAGTACTTC.

This clone was detected a few times. The chain recombines TRBV30 with TRBJ2-5; no reliable D call. The CDR3 extends over 13 amino acids. Germline CDR1 GTSNPN, CDR2 SVGIG (reference sequence). V lost 2 bases to trimming and J lost 5 bases, with 12 bases between them. The DNA for the CDR3 is TGTGCCTGGAGTTCCGAGATTGAGGAGACCCAGTACTTC. Its protein product is CAWSSEIEETQYF.

The chain couples TRBV19 to TRBJ2-7; 8 positions match TRBD1. The CDR3 runs to 14 residues. Losses at the gene ends were 5 bases for V and 6 bases for J; bases not matched to a gene: 9. Per the germline V gene, CDR1 is LNHDA and CDR2 is SQIVND (reference sequence). The CDR3: CASSPRTGLGEQYF. The CDR3 coding sequence is TGTGCCAGTAGTCCCAGGACAGGGCTCGGCGAGCAGTACTTC. Based on the CDR3 plus reference TRBV19 and TRBJ2-7, the full variable domain is DGGITQSPKYLFRKEGQNVTLSCEQNLNHDAMYWYRQDPGQGLRLIYYSQIVNDFQKGDIAEGYSVSREKKESFPLTVTSAQKNPTAFYLCASSPRTGLGEQYFGPGTRLTVT.

V gene TRBV7-9 combines with J gene TRBJ1-1; no definite D call. The CDR3 consists of 14 residues. Germline values: CDR1 SEHNR, CDR2 FQNEAQ (reference sequence). Trimming left V 2 bases short and J 1 base short, with 8 bases between. CDR3 DNA sequence: TGTGCCAGCAGCTTAAACAGACCGAACACTGAAGCTTTCTTT. Its protein is CASSLNRPNTEAFF.

J is TRBJ2-1 and V is TRBV30, with 13 bases aligning to TRBD2. Germline V CDR1 and CDR2: GTSNPN, SVGIG (reference sequence). The CDR3 consists of 14 residues. The V and J ends lost 4 bases and 8 bases, in that order; junction bases with no gene match: 5. The CDR3: CAWTGLAGEDEQFF. CDR3 bases: TGTGCCTGGACTGGACTAGCGGGAGAGGATGAGCAGTTCTTC.

The CDR3 region has the DNA TGTGCCAGCAGTGAAGTCAAGGGTAAAGAGACCCAGTACTTC. It yields the protein CASSEVKGKETQYF. The V gene is TRBV6-1, the J gene TRBJ2-5; D gene uncertain. With 1 base removed from V and 3 bases from J, the gap between germline ends came to 9 bases. The CDR3 length is 14 residues. Germline loops: CDR1 MNHNS, CDR2 SASEGT.